The clone carrying this T cell receptor beta chain is medium-sized in the sample. Germline lookup yields CDR1 SEHNR and CDR2 FQNEAQ (reference sequence). The CDR3 consists of 14 residues. V lost 3 bases and J 2 bases, leaving 8 bases between the germline ends. No cell sorting was done before RNA was extracted from the tissue. This non-tumor lung sample came from over 3 cm beyond the tumor edge. This entry comes from a study of tumor and adjacent non-tumor tissue in lung cancer. Three rounds of nested PCR, following a modified ARM-PCR protocol, produced the TCRbeta library. TCRdb recomputed calls from the multiplex PCR reads with MiXCR, one row per CDR3 protein. The sample lists about 48,000 distinct CDR3 sequences; around 59% were seen once.

Material: distant non-tumor lung tissue. The chain combines TRBV7-9 with TRBJ1-3, with a possible D match to TRBD1 (6 bases). This receptor was taken from a woman between 65 and 79 years old with non-small cell lung cancer. CDR3 sequence: CASSFNRAGNTIYF. CDR3 nucleotides: TGTGCCAGCAGCTTTAACAGGGCTGGAAACACCATATATTTT.